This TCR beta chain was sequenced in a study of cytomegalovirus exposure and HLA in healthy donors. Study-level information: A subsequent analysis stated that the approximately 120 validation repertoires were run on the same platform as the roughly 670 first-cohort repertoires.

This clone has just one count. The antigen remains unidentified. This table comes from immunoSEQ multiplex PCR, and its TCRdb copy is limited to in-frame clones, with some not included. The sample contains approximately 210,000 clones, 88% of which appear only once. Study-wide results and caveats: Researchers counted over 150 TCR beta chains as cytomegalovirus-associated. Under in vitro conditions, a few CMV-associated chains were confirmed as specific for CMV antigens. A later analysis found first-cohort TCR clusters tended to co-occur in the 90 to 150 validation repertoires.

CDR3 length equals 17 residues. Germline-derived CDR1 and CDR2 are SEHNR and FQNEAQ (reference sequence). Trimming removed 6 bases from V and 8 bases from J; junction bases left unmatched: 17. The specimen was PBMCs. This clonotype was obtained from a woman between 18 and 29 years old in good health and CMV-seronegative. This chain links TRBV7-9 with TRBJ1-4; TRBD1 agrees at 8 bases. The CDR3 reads CASSRATGDRFPEKLFF. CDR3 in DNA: TGTGCCAGCAGTCGAGCGACAGGGGATCGGTTTCCGGAAAAACTGTTTTTT.